One T cell receptor (beta chain) is described in this entry. This clonotype was observed once. This receptor's antigen is unknown. Base qualities are not provided; no much larger clone lies one nucleotide away. One read amounts to weak evidence. This sample was taken from a study of T cell repertoires in aging, cancer and after chemotherapy (dated by TCRdb to the late 2010s). The study in broad terms: Donors spanned six age groups from 30 or younger to 70 or older, with at least three individuals per group. TCR repertoires from healthy donor controls were recorded over periods of several months to years and showed clear clonal overlap between repeated samplings. The complete dataset included around 8.8 million TCR reads. Peripheral blood TCR beta repertoires from healthy donors and cancer patients were profiled to examine immunoaging and T cell reconstitution after chemotherapy. Alongside some 98 healthy donors serving as a reference group, the cohort included over 200 cancer patients, of whom some 90 had hematological cancers and more than 110 had solid cancers. General findings and caveats noted by the study authors: Compared with age-matched healthy donors, untreated patients with either hematological or solid cancers had significantly lower TCR diversity in the blood along with higher clonality. An increase in median generation probability over the chemotherapy interval was observed in both cancer cohorts, suggesting that the repertoire was reconstituted through rebound thymic output. It was noted by the authors that conclusions about immunological memory after chemotherapy cannot be drawn from the repertoire data. Declining TCR diversity with age in healthy donors was mainly explained by loss of richness; in cancer patients, loss of evenness also contributed.

Genomic DNA extracted from peripheral blood, rather than sorted cells or RNA, was used as the source for amplification of TCR beta rearrangements. The cysteine opens and the phenylalanine closes a CDR3 of 14 amino acids. The kept DNA is CDR3 alone, 42 bases in frame from the first base. V has 4 bases trimmed and J has 5 bases trimmed; junction bases matching no gene number 2. Based on the germline V gene, the CDR1 and CDR2 sequences are MNHNS and SASEGT. Rearranged TRB sequences spanning V, D and J segments were amplified by multiplex touch-down PCR using a mixed TRB-A/B primer pool. Illumina adapters and sample indices were added to the amplicons in two consecutive PCR reactions performed with Phusion HS II polymerase. The amplicons were purified from gel with the NucleoSpin Gel and PCR Clean-up kit and then assessed with Qubit and an Agilent 2100 Bioanalyzer. Sequencing of libraries was carried out on an Illumina MiSeq in 600-cycle, single-indexed, paired-end runs. In the authors' own workflow: MiXCR versions 2.12 and 3.0.5 were used to process TRB sequences. Each unique CDR3 nucleotide sequence was treated as one clone, and only productive sequences with two or more reads were kept. Shannon diversity, evenness, clonality (one minus evenness), and alpha-parameterized diversity profiles from alpha 0 to 5 were included as repertoire metrics. The IGoR algorithm was used to compute generation probabilities of clones in paired pre- and post-chemotherapy samples. TCRdb itself trimmed the public reads at Q25 with fastp, ran MiXCR and retained productive beta chains. Merged by CDR3 protein, the rows form single entries marked with the most common genes and DNA. The V and J calls were determined by TCRdb, not by the authors. The sample table records about 5,000 distinct CDR3 sequences; roughly 25% of these occur just once. The ten largest make up 18% of the sample.

The chain is encoded by TRBV6-1 joined to TRBJ2-3; TRBD2 fits 11 bases in the junction. Source material: blood. This TCR came from a human donor in good health. CDR3 protein: CASSGLAGLDTQYF. The sequenced DNA is TGTGCCAGCAGTGGACTAGCGGGATTAGATACGCAGTATTTT.